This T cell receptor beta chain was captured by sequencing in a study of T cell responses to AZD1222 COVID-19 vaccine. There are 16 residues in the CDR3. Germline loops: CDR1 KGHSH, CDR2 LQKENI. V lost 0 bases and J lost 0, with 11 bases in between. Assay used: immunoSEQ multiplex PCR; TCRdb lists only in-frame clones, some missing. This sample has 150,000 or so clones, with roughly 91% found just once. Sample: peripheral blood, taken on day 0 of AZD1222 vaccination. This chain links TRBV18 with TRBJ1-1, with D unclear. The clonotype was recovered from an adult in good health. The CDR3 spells CASSPPLSTMNTEAFF. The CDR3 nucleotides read TGTGCCAGCTCACCACCCCTTTCAACCATGAACACTGAAGCTTTCTTT.